The 5 T cell receptor beta chains reported below all come from one sample, sequenced in a study of cytomegalovirus exposure and HLA in healthy donors. PCR involved 60 Vbeta and 13 Jbeta primers. Sequencing was performed with immunoSEQ multiplex PCR; in TCRdb, only in-frame clones are kept and a portion is missing. The sample carries fewer than 200,000 clones, over 80% recorded once. The specimen sequenced was PBMCs. All receptors come from a human donor in good health.

The chain couples TRBV29-1 to TRBJ2-2, with D tentatively TRBD1 (6 bases). The CDR3 sequence is 15 residues long. Germline V gene data show CDR1 as SQVTM and CDR2 as ANQGSEA. V shed 3 bases and J shed 0 bases, with 11 bases lying between them. The CDR3 nucleotides are TGCAGCGTTGAGGAAAGGGGGTCGAACACCGGGGAGCTGTTTTTT. Encoded protein: CSVEERGSNTGELFF.

The rearrangement joins TRBV5-4 to TRBJ2-2; TRBD2 agrees at 11 bases. The CDR3 loop spans 16 amino acids. V shed 4 bases, J shed 7 bases, and the junction held 9 bases outside the gene matches. Germline V CDR1 and CDR2: SGHNT, YYREEE (reference sequence). The CDR3 DNA reads TGTGCCAGCAGCGATCTAGCGGGGGGTTTGGGCGGGGAGCTGTTTTTT. Residues: CASSDLAGGLGGELFF.

This chain links TRBV11-3 with TRBJ1-1; D not resolved. The CDR3 totals 14 residues. CDR1 and CDR2 from the germline V gene are SGHNT and YENEEA. V lost 5 bases and J lost 6, with 16 bases in between. CDR3 nucleotide sequence: TGTGCCAGCAGCCATCCACCCGGTAGAGCTGAAGCTTTCTTT. Translation: CASSHPPGRAEAFF.

The rearrangement uses TRBV11-3 and TRBJ2-7; D might be TRBD2 (6 bases). This CDR3 has 13 residues. V lost 5 bases and J lost 7, with 15 bases in between. Germline loops: CDR1 SGHNT, CDR2 YENEEA. The CDR3, as DNA: TGTGCCAGCAGCCCCACACCAGGGAGGGAGCAGTACTTC. Encoded protein: CASSPTPGREQYF.

This chain links TRBV29-1 with TRBJ1-4, with 12 bases that match TRBD1. The germline gives CDR1 SQVTM, CDR2 ANQGSEA. The CDR3 has 13 amino acids. Losses at the gene ends were 3 bases for V and 8 bases for J; bases not matched to a gene: 1. The DNA of the CDR3 is TGCAGCGTTGAGGGGACAGGGGGCGAAAAACTGTTTTTT. Residues: CSVEGTGGEKLFF.